One sample yielded the 8 T cell receptor beta chains listed below, sequenced in a study of blood T cell repertoires in COVID-19. Clones were read by immunoSEQ multiplex PCR, and TCRdb kept only the in-frame ones, dropping some. Altogether around 180,000 clones are present, 65% to 90% being singletons, with the ten largest covering 1.5% to 1.9%. The sample was peripheral blood. Source of these receptors: a human donor in a cohort sampled during active COVID-19.

The chain combines TRBV27 with TRBJ2-7, with 11 positions matching TRBD2. CDR1 and CDR2 from the germline V gene are MNHEY and SMNVEV (reference sequence). With V trimmed by 3 bases and J by 3 bases, 4 bases remained unmatched. The CDR3 extends over 15 amino acids. The DNA of the CDR3 is TGTGCCAGCAGTTTGTCTCTAGCGGGGGGCTACGAGCAGTACTTC. Amino acids: CASSLSLAGGYEQYF.

With regard to this clone: One end of the junction fails to match germline, which may point to a read error. This chain joins TRBV28 and TRBJ1-1; tentative D call: TRBD1 (6 bases). The CDR3 covers 13 residues. From germline, CDR1 is MDHEN and CDR2 SYDVKM. CDR3: CASSSRGNRQALF. DNA of the CDR3: TGTGCCAGCAGTTCCCGAGGGAACCGACAGGCTTTATTT.

This clone was recorded a few times. The DNA of the CDR3 is TGCGCCAGCTCCGGACAGACTTCTGAAGCTTTCTTT. This gives the protein CASSGQTSEAFF. The chain employs TRBV10-1 and TRBJ1-1, with D possibly being TRBD1 (6 bases). V was pared by 8 bases and J by 6 bases, with 13 bases between. The germline CDR1 and CDR2 sequences are WNHNN and SYGVQD (reference sequence). CDR3 size: 12 residues.

The CDR3 sequence: CASSSRQGMVDTEAFF. The CDR3 DNA reads TGTGCCAGCAGTTCTAGACAGGGAATGGTGGACACTGAAGCTTTCTTT. The rearrangement uses TRBV28 and TRBJ1-1; 7 bases map to TRBD1. The CDR3 loop spans 16 amino acids. V dropped 4 bases and J dropped 3; count of bases not matched to a gene: 11. Germline assignment: CDR1 MDHEN and CDR2 SYDVKM.

CDR3 nucleotide sequence: TGTGCCAGCAGTTACAGGGGGACAGATACGCAGTATTTT. It translates to CASSYRGTDTQYF. The rearrangement links TRBV6-5 to TRBJ2-3; D perhaps matches TRBD1 (6 bases). Between the trimmed V and J ends, which lost 2 bases and 3 bases, there was a span of 6 bases. There are 13 residues in the CDR3. Germline assignment: CDR1 MNHEY and CDR2 SVGAGI.

This chain links TRBV6-6 with TRBJ2-7; the D gene is possibly TRBD1 (6 bases). CDR1 is MNHNY and CDR2 is SVGAGI in the germline V gene (reference sequence). CDR3 length: 15 residues. Trimming cost V 5 bases and J 0 bases, with 14 bases left between them. The CDR3 nucleotides are TGTGCCAGCAGTGGCGCCCAGGGGTACTCCTACGAGCAGTACTTC. Translated, it gives CASSGAQGYSYEQYF.

This clone has just a few counts. This CDR3 reads CASSFSGASYNEQFF. CDR3 DNA: TGTGCCAGCAGCTTTTCAGGGGCCTCCTACAATGAGCAGTTCTTC. The chain has TRBV7-6 and TRBJ2-1; D perhaps matches TRBD1 (6 bases). The germline gives CDR1 SGHVS, CDR2 FNYEAQ. Trimming stripped 3 bases from V and 0 bases from J, with 9 bases between. This CDR3 spans 15 amino acids.

The gene calls are TRBV6-2 or TRBV6-3 and TRBJ1-2; D perhaps matches TRBD1 (5 bases). V dropped 6 bases and J dropped 8 bases, with 16 bases sitting between them. The V gene's germline CDR1 is MNHEY and CDR2 SVGEGT. The CDR3 is 13 amino acids. CDR3 in DNA: TGTGCCAGCAGCCCCGTTGGGGCCCGGGGCTACACCTTC. Its protein is CASSPVGARGYTF.